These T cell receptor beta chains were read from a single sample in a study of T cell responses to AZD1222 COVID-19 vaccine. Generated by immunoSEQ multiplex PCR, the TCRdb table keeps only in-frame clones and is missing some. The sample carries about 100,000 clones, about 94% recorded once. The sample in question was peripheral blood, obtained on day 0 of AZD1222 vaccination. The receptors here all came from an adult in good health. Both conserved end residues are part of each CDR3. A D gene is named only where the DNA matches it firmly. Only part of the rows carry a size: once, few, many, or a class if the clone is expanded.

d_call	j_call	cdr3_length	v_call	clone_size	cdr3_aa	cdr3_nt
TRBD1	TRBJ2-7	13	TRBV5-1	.	CASGTGEVYEQYF	TGCGCTTCCGGGACAGGCGAGGTCTACGAGCAGTACTTC
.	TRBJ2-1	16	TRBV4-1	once	CASSQDWGRTDNEQFF	TGCGCCAGCAGCCAAGATTGGGGACGTACCGACAATGAGCAGTTCTTC
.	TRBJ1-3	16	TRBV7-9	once	CASSLPEWAGRNTIYF	TGTGCCAGCAGCTTACCAGAGTGGGCCGGGAGAAACACCATATATTTT
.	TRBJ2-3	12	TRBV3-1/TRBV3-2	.	CASSQSTDTQYF	TGTGCCAGCAGCCAATCCACAGATACGCAGTATTTT
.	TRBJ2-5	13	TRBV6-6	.	CASKRPPRETQYF	TGTGCCAGCAAAAGACCCCCTCGGGAGACCCAGTACTTC
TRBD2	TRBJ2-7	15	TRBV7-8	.	CASSPRLAGIYEQYF	TGTGCCAGCAGCCCACGGCTAGCGGGGATCTACGAGCAGTACTTC
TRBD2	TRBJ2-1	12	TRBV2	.	CASSKSGGEQFF	TGTGCCAGCAGTAAAAGCGGGGGAGAGCAGTTCTTC
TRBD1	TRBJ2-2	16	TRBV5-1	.	CASSLAGTESTGELFF	TGCGCCAGCAGCTTGGCGGGGACAGAGAGTACCGGGGAGCTGTTTTTT
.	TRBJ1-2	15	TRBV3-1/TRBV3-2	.	CASSRGLGANYGYTF	TGTGCCAGCAGTCGGGGACTGGGAGCTAACTATGGCTACACCTTC
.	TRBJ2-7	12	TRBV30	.	CAWSVAEYEQYF	TGTGCCTGGAGTGTGGCAGAATACGAGCAGTACTTC
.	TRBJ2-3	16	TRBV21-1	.	CASSKAGGVGQWTQYF	TGTGCCAGCAGCAAAGCGGGAGGGGTAGGGCAGTGGACGCAGTATTTT
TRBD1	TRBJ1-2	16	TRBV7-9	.	CASSLGDPTGGYGYTF	TGTGCCAGCAGCTTAGGGGACCCGACAGGGGGCTATGGCTACACCTTC
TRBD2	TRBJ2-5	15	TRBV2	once	CASRGLAGWQETQYF	TGTGCCAGCAGGGGACTAGCGGGGTGGCAAGAGACCCAGTACTTC
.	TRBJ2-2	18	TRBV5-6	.	CASSLVVSGPERTGELFF	TGTGCCAGCAGCTTAGTGGTCTCGGGGCCTGAAAGGACCGGGGAGCTGTTTTTT
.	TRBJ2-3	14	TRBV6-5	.	CASSSGTLTDTQYF	TGTGCCAGCAGTTCCGGGACGCTCACAGATACGCAGTATTTT
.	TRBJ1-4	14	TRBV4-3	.	CASSHSGFNEKLFF	TGCGCCAGCAGCCATTCAGGGTTTAATGAAAAACTGTTTTTT
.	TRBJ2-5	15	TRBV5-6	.	CASSATGNRKETQYF	TGTGCCAGCAGCGCAACCGGGAACAGAAAAGAGACCCAGTACTTC
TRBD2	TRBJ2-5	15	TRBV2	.	CASSLTSGRRETQYF	TGTGCCAGCAGTCTGACTAGCGGGAGGAGGGAGACCCAGTACTTC